This T cell receptor (beta chain) came from a study of shared T cell receptors in the human thymus. Germline V lookup: CDR1 GTSNPN, CDR2 SVGIG (reference sequence). The length of the CDR3 is 14 residues. V was shortened by 0 bases and J by 2 bases, with 11 bases between the two germline ends. Only in-frame clones appear in the TCRdb table, and some are missing; sequencing was by immunoSEQ multiplex PCR. The table records some 660,000 clones, approximately 87% of them present only once. These data were likewise used in another study, on human thymus T cells. As that report states: During corrective heart surgery, resections were taken, and the thymus tissue came from them. Thymic and blood repertoires appeared to show biased V and J gene usage. Related reports documented highly overlapping thymic repertoires among unrelated individuals.

The source is a boy under two years old with a congenital heart defect. Material for sequencing was thymocytes. V and J are TRBV30 and TRBJ2-7; TRBD2 might be the D (5 bases). The CDR3: CAWSVGGFTYEQYF. Written as DNA, the CDR3 is TGTGCCTGGAGTGTTGGAGGCTTCACCTACGAGCAGTACTTC. Together with reference TRBV30 and TRBJ2-7, the CDR3 gives the full variable domain: SQTIHQWPATLVQPVGSPLSLECTVEGTSNPNLYWYRQAAGRGLQLLFYSVGIGQISSEVPQNLSASRPQDRQFILSSKKLLLSDSGFYLCAWSVGGFTYEQYFGPGTRLTVT.